A selection of T cell receptor beta chains follows, all from one sample in a study of shared clonotypes between healthy human individuals. Sequencing used immunoSEQ multiplex PCR; TCRdb keeps in-frame clones, though not all of them. Counted here are around 2,000,000 clones, around 96% occurring once; the ten biggest clones make up about 1.1%. The specimen sequenced was naive CD8+ T cells sorted from blood. The receptors were gathered from a man between 18 and 29 years old in good health. CDR3s include the opening cysteine and the closing phenylalanine or tryptophan. A D gene is named only where the DNA matches it firmly. The listing skips clone size in some rows; elsewhere it reads once, few, many or a size class.

TRBV19	.	TRBJ2-7	.	14	CASSTDPGSYEQYF	TGTGCCAGTAGTACAGATCCGGGCTCCTACGAGCAGTACTTC
TRBV11-3	.	TRBJ2-2	.	14	CASRWRFGTGELFF	TGTGCCAGCAGGTGGAGGTTCGGCACCGGGGAGCTGTTTTTT
TRBV7-2	.	TRBJ2-7	.	13	CASSLGGTYEQYF	TGTGCCAGCAGCTTGGGGGGAACCTACGAGCAGTACTTC
TRBV10-3	once	TRBJ2-7	.	11	CAISESGEQYF	TGTGCCATCAGTGAGTCTGGAGAGCAGTACTTC
TRBV27	.	TRBJ2-1	TRBD2	16	CASSLHSGGAINEQFF	TGTGCCAGCAGTTTGCACAGCGGGGGGGCCATCAATGAGCAGTTCTTC
TRBV11-2	.	TRBJ1-2	.	13	CASSLDPTDGYTF	TGTGCCAGCAGCTTAGATCCGACGGATGGCTACACCTTC
TRBV11-2	once	TRBJ2-7	TRBD2	15	CASSLVLAGAYEQYF	TGTGCCAGCAGCTTAGTACTAGCGGGAGCCTACGAGCAGTACTTC
TRBV5-6	.	TRBJ2-2	.	17	CASSLSSVSSDTGELFF	TGTGCCAGCAGCTTGTCATCCGTGAGTTCGGACACCGGGGAGCTGTTTTTT
TRBV5-6	once	TRBJ2-5	TRBD1	14	CASSPPGTEETQYF	TGTGCCAGCAGCCCCCCCGGGACAGAGGAGACCCAGTACTTC
TRBV28	.	TRBJ1-2	.	16	CASSLYLGGLGYGYTF	TGTGCCAGCAGTTTATACCTGGGGGGCTTAGGGTATGGCTACACCTTC
TRBV5-6	.	TRBJ2-3	TRBD2	17	CASSGRTSGGLGDTQYF	TGTGCCAGCAGCGGGAGGACTAGCGGGGGCCTGGGAGATACGCAGTATTTT
TRBV4-3	.	TRBJ2-1	TRBD2	15	CASSQEQASGNEQFF	TGCGCCAGCAGCCAAGAGCAGGCTAGCGGCAATGAGCAGTTCTTC